This T cell receptor (beta chain) was profiled in a study of OX40 agonist ivuxolimab in advanced cancers. Study context: The mean age was approximately 60 years, ranging from about 20 to 90, with under 90% of participants male.

TCRdb's copy holds only in-frame clones and misses some; the assay was immunoSEQ multiplex PCR. Of 69,000 or so clones listed, 82% are singletons. The sequenced sample was CD4+ or CD8+ T cells sorted from blood, obtained in a trial of the OX40 agonist ivuxolimab. This TCR came from an adult with an advanced solid tumor such as melanoma, head and neck, liver or kidney cancer.

CDR3: CASSVSGRAGNEQYF. CDR3 DNA: TGTGCCAGCAGCGTGAGCGGGAGGGCCGGGAACGAGCAGTACTTC. The V gene is TRBV11-2, the J gene TRBJ2-7; 10 bases are shared with TRBD2. The V gene end was trimmed by 5 bases and the J gene end by 5 bases; junction bases not matched to a gene: 9. Germline assignment: CDR1 SGHAT and CDR2 FQNNGV. The CDR3 is 15 amino acids.